In this sample, the clone carrying this T cell receptor (beta chain) turned up a few times. A universal primer site was added by template switching, and unique molecular identifiers were carried by the cDNA. TCRdb processed the 5' RACE reads anew with MiXCR; each CDR3 protein has one entry. The table includes under 900,000 distinct CDR3 sequences, 18% detected once. This CDR3 is built from 17 residues. CDR1 and CDR2 from the germline V gene are LGHNA and YSLEER. V was clipped by 2 bases and J by 4 bases; unmatched bases: 7. The data derive from a study of identical twins. This same sample was also taken into another study, of T cells expressing NK-cell markers.

Sequenced material: PBMCs. This receptor was obtained from a woman between 18 and 29 years old in good health. The chain employs TRBV4-3 and TRBJ2-5; 13 nucleotides match TRBD2. In DNA form, the CDR3 reads TGCGCCAGCAGCCAAAAAGGACTAGCGGGAGTTGGAGAGACCCAGTACTTC. This codes for CASSQKGLAGVGETQYF.